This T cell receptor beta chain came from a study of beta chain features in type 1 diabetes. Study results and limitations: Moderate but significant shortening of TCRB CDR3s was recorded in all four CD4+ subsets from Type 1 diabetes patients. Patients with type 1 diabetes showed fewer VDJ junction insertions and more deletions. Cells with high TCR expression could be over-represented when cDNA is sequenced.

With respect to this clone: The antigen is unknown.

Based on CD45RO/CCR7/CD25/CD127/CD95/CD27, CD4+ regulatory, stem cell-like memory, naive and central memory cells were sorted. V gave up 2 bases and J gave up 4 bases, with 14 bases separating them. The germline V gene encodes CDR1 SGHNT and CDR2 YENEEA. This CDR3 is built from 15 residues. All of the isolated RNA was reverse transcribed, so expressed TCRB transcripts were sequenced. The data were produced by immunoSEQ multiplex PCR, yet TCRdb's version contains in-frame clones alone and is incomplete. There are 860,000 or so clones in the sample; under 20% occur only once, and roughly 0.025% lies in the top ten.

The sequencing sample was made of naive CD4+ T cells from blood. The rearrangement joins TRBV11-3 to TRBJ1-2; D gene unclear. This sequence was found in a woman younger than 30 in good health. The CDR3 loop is CASSLLPDVSYGYTF. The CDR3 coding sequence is TGTGCCAGCAGCTTACTTCCGGACGTAAGCTATGGCTACACCTTC.